The clone carrying this T cell receptor (beta chain) has a handful of counts. Per the original data handling: Counts of nucleated cells, estimated from reference gene primer amplification, were obtained. Using immunoSEQ multiplex PCR, the repertoire was profiled, and TCRdb retains in-frame clones only, with some absent. V and J calls and clone size are those listed in that table; D and trimming were worked out from the DNA. The profile shows a few hundred thousand clones, over 75% of them singletons. V was clipped by 0 bases and J by 0 bases, with 5 bases between them. The CDR3 is 14 residues long. Germline V gene data show CDR1 as SGDLS and CDR2 as YYNGEE. The data were obtained in a study of blood T cell repertoires in COVID-19. Study in general: From the United States, Italy and Spain came samples of acute and convalescent COVID-19.

The origin of this receptor is a man aged 35 to 55 in a cohort exposed to, infected with or recovered from COVID-19 (not recorded which). The chain is built from TRBV9 and TRBJ2-3; D possibly corresponds to TRBD2 (5 bases). The sample consisted of PBMCs or T cells enriched from blood (not recorded which). This CDR3 reads CASSVGGSTDTQYF. DNA for the CDR3: TGTGCCAGCAGCGTAGGAGGGAGCACAGATACGCAGTATTTT.